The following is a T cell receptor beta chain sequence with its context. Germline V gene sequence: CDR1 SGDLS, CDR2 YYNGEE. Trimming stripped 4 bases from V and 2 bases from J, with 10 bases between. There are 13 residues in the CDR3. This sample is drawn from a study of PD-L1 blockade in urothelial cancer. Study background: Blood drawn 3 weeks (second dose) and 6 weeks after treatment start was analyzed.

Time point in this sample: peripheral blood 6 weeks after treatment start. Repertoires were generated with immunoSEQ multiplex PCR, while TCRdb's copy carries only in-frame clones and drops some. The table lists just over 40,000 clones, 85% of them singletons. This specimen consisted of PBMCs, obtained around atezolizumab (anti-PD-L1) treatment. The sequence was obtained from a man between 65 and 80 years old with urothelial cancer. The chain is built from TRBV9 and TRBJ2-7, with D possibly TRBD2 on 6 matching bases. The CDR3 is CASSPGLPYEQYF. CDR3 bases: TGTGCCAGCAGCCCGGGACTCCCCTACGAGCAGTACTTC.